This T cell receptor beta chain was profiled in a study of cytomegalovirus exposure and HLA in healthy donors. Amplification used 60 Vbeta primers and 13 Jbeta primers. The repertoire was sequenced with immunoSEQ multiplex PCR; TCRdb's copy has only in-frame clones and lacks some. The sample has about 110,000 clones; approximately 70% are singletons. Per the germline V gene, CDR1 is LGHNA and CDR2 is YNFKEQ. The CDR3 is 17 residues long. V lost 0 bases to trimming and J lost 7 bases; unmatched junction nucleotides: 11. This clone was detected a few times. The sequence was collected from a middle-aged man in good health and CMV-seropositive. The sample was PBMCs. The V call is TRBV4-2, the J call TRBJ2-3, with 9 bases fitting TRBD2. In nucleotides, the CDR3 is TGTGCCAGCAGCCAAGAGGACCTAGCGGGGTCGTTTTATACGCAGTATTTT. It encodes CASSQEDLAGSFYTQYF.